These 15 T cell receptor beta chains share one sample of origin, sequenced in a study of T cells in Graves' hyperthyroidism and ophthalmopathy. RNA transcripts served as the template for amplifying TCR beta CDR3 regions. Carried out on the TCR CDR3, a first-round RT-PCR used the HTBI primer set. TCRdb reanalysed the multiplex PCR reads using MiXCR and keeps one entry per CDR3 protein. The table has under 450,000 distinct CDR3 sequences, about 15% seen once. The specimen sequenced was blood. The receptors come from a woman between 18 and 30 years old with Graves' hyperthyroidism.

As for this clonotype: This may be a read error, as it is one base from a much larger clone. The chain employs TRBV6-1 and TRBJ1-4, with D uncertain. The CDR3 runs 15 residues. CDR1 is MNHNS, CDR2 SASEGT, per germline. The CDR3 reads CVSMGGEVFNEKLFF. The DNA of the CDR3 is TGTGTCAGCATGGGCGGAGAGGTATTTAATGAAAAACTGTTTTTT.

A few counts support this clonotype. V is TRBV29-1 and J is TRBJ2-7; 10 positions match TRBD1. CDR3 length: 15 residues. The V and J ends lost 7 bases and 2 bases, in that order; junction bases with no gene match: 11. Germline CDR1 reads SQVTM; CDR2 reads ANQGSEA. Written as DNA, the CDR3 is TGCAGCGCTGAGTATAGGGACAGGGGAACCTACGAGCAGTACTTC. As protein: CSAEYRDRGTYEQYF.

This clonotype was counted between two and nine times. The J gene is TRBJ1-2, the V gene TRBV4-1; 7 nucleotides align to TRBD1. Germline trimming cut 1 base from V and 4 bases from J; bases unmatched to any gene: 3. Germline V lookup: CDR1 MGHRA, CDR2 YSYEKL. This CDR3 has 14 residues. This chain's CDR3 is CASSQGDRLYGYTF. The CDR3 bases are TGCGCCAGCAGCCAAGGGGACAGACTCTATGGCTACACCTTC.

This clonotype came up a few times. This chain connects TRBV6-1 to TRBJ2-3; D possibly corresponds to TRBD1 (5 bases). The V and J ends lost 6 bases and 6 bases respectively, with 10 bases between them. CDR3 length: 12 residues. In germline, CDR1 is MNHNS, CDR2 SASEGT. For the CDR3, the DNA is TGTGCCAGCAGCCCTAGACAGGATACGCAGTATTTT. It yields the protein CASSPRQDTQYF.

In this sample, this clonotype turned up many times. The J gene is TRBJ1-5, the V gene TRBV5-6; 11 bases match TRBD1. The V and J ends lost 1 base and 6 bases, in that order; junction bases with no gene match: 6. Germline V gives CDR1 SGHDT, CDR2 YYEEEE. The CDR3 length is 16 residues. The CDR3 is CASSLWTGGGGQPQHF. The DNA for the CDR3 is TGTGCCAGCAGCTTGTGGACAGGGGGCGGGGGTCAGCCCCAGCATTTT.

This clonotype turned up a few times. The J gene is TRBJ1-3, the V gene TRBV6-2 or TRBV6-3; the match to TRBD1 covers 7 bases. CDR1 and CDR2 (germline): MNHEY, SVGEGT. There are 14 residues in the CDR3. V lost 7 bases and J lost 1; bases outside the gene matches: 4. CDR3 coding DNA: TGTGCCAGCATCTCACAGGGGTCTGGAAACACCATATATTTT. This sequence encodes CASISQGSGNTIYF.

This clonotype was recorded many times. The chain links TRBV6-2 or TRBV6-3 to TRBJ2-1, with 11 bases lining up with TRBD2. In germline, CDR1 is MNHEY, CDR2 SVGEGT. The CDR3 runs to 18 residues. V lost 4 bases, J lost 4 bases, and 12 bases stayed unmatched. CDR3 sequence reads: CASSSPIPSGGQYNEQFF. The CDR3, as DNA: TGTGCCAGCAGTTCCCCGATCCCTAGCGGGGGGCAGTACAATGAGCAGTTCTTC.

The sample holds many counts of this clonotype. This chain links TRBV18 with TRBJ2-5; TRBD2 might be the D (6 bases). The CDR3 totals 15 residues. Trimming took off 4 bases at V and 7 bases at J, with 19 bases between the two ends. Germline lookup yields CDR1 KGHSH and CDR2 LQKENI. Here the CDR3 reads CASSLPSQGGGTQYF. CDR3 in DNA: TGTGCCAGCTCACTCCCCTCCCAGGGAGGAGGGACCCAGTACTTC.

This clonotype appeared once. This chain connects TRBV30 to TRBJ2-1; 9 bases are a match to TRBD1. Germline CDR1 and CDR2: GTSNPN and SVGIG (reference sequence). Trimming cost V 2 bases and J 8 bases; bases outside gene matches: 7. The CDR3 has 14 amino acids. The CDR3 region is CAWSKGTGLDEQFF. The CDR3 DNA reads TGTGCCTGGAGTAAAGGGACAGGGTTGGATGAGCAGTTCTTC. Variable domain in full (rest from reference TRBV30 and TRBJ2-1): SQTIHQWPATLVQPVGSPLSLECTVEGTSNPNLYWYRQAAGRGLQLLFYSVGIGQISSEVPQNLSASRPQDRQFILSSKKLLLSDSGFYLCAWSKGTGLDEQFFGPGTRLTVL.

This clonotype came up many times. The CDR3, as DNA: TGTGCCAGCAGTAGGACAGGGCGACACGAGCAGTACTTC. As protein: CASSRTGRHEQYF. The V call is TRBV28, the J call TRBJ2-7; 8 bases map to TRBD1. The CDR3 sequence is 13 residues long. Germline assignment: CDR1 MDHEN and CDR2 SYDVKM. J was trimmed by 5 bases and V by 5 bases; bases with no gene match: 5. The variable domain in full, with the rest retrieved from reference TRBV28 and TRBJ2-7, is DVKVTQSSRYLVKRTGEKVFLECVQDMDHENMFWYRQDPGLGLRLIYFSYDVKMKEKGDIPEGYSVSREKKERFSLILESASTNQTSMYLCASSRTGRHEQYFGPGTRLTVT.

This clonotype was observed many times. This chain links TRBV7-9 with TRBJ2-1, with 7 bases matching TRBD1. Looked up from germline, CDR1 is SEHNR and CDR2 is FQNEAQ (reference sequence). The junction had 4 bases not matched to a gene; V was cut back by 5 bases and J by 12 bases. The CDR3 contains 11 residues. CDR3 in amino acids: CASSSGQAQFF. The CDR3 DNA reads TGTGCCAGCAGCAGTGGACAGGCGCAGTTCTTC.

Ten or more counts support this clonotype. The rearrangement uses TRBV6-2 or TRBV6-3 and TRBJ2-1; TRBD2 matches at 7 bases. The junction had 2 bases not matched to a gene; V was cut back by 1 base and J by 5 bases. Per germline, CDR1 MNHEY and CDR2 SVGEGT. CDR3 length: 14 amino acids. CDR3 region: CASSYFGTNNEQFF. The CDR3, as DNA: TGTGCCAGCAGTTACTTCGGGACTAACAATGAGCAGTTCTTC.

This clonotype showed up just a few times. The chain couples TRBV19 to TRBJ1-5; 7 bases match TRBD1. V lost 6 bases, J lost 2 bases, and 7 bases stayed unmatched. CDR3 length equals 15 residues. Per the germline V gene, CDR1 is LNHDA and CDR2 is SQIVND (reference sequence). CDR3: CASSLGQVGNQPQHF. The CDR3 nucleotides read TGTGCCAGTAGCCTTGGACAGGTCGGCAATCAGCCCCAGCATTTT.

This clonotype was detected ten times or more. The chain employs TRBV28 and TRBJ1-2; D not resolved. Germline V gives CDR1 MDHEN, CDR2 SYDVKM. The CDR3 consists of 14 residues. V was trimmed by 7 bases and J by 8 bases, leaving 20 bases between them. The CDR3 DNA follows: TGTGCCAGCAAGCGCCAAGACCTTGCTCAAGGCTACACCTTC. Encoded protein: CASKRQDLAQGYTF.

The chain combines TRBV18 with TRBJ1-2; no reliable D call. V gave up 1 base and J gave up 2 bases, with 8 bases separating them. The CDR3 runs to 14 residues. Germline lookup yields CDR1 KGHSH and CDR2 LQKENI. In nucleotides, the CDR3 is TGTGCCAGCTCACCACAGACGGAGAACTATGGCTACACCTTC. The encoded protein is CASSPQTENYGYTF.